One and the same sample provided the 12 T cell receptor beta chains below, sequenced in a study of cytomegalovirus exposure and HLA in healthy donors. The PCR contained 60 Vbeta and 13 Jbeta primers. Some clones are missing from TCRdb's copy, which holds only in-frame ones; the method was immunoSEQ multiplex PCR. The profile shows about 35,000 clones, around 84% of them singletons. Sample: PBMCs. Receptors originate from a woman younger than 35 in good health and CMV-seronegative.

This chain joins TRBV4-3 and TRBJ2-1; D gene unclear. The germline V gene encodes CDR1 LGHNA and CDR2 YSLEER. This CDR3 has 11 residues. Between the trimmed V and J ends, which lost 1 base and 7 bases, there was a span of 2 bases. The CDR3 spells CASSQANEQFF. CDR3 coding DNA: TGCGCCAGCAGCCAAGCGAATGAGCAGTTCTTC.

J is TRBJ2-1 and V is TRBV19; D may be TRBD2 (6 bases). V dropped 6 bases and J dropped 8 bases, with 11 bases sitting between them. The CDR3 length is 12 residues. CDR1 is LNHDA and CDR2 is SQIVND in the germline V gene (reference sequence). The CDR3 is CASSGSGDEQFF. The DNA for the CDR3 is TGTGCCAGTAGCGGGAGCGGCGATGAGCAGTTCTTC.

The chain recombines TRBV28 with TRBJ2-3, with TRBD1 matching 12 bases. The CDR3 is 14 amino acids. Germline V gives CDR1 MDHEN, CDR2 SYDVKM. With V trimmed by 6 bases and J by 4 bases, 2 bases remained unmatched. The CDR3 region is CASRGTGGADTQYF. The CDR3 DNA sequence: TGTGCCAGCAGGGGGACAGGGGGCGCAGATACGCAGTATTTT.

The J gene is TRBJ2-3, the V gene TRBV6-6; no clear D. Germline assignment: CDR1 MNHNY and CDR2 SVGAGI (reference sequence). This CDR3 spans 14 amino acids. Trimming removed 10 bases from V and 3 bases from J, with 17 bases in between. The CDR3 sequence: CATKRSTETDTQYF. DNA for the CDR3: TGTGCCACCAAAAGGAGTACCGAGACAGATACGCAGTATTTT.

The chain uses TRBV7-2 and TRBJ2-5; 8 positions agree with TRBD2. The better agreement between TRBJ2-7 and the DNA end casts doubt on the J call. The CDR3 contains 16 residues. Germline V lookup: CDR1 SGHTA, CDR2 FQGNSA. CDR3 in DNA: TGTGCCAGCAGCCTCATAGCGGGGCTGAGCTCCTACGAGCAGTACTTC. Its translation is CASSLIAGLSSYEQYF.

This rearrangement joins TRBV4-2 to TRBJ2-3; a weak D match, TRBD2 (6 bases). This CDR3 contains 14 residues. Germline CDR1 and CDR2: LGHNA and YNFKEQ. V dropped 1 base and J dropped 6 bases, with 11 bases sitting between them. The CDR3 sequence is CASSQAGEGDTQYF. The CDR3 DNA reads as TGTGCCAGCAGCCAAGCGGGAGAAGGGGATACGCAGTATTTT.

This clone has just one count. The chain couples TRBV11-2 to TRBJ2-7; D is possibly TRBD2 (7 bases). Germline values: CDR1 SGHAT, CDR2 FQNNGV. V was trimmed by 1 base and J by 0 bases, leaving 13 bases between them. The CDR3 covers 16 residues. CDR3 sequence (DNA): TGTGCCAGCAGCTTAGCCGCGGGGGCCAGCTCCTACGAGCAGTACTTC. Translated, it gives CASSLAAGASSYEQYF.

V and J are TRBV2 and TRBJ1-1; 7 bases match TRBD1. The CDR3 consists of 13 residues. V gave up 8 bases and J gave up 1 base; unmatched junction bases: 4. Germline-derived CDR1 and CDR2 are SNHLY and FYNNEI. The CDR3 region is CASGTETNTEAFF. The CDR3 nucleotides are TGTGCCAGCGGGACAGAAACGAACACTGAAGCTTTCTTT.

Concerning this clone: A read error may produce the germline difference seen at one junction end. V usage is TRBV7-9 and J usage is TRBJ2-7, with 8 bases fitting TRBD1. Per germline, CDR1 SEHNR and CDR2 FQNEAQ (reference sequence). The CDR3 spans 17 residues. As DNA, the CDR3 is TGTTCCAGCAGCTCTAGCAAACTCGGACAGGGAGGCTCCGAGCAGTACTTC. It yields the protein CSSSSSKLGQGGSEQYF.

The table lists this clone with a few counts. The rearrangement links TRBV19 to TRBJ1-5; D ambiguous. This CDR3 has 16 amino acids. Trimming pared 3 bases from V and 9 bases from J, leaving 21 bases between. Germline CDR1 reads LNHDA; CDR2 reads SQIVND (reference sequence). The CDR3: CASSIPSGGNFWPQHF. The CDR3, as DNA: TGTGCCAGTAGTATCCCGTCCGGAGGGAATTTTTGGCCCCAGCATTTT.

On this clone: An end of the junction does not agree with germline; a read error may underlie this. J is TRBJ1-5 and V is TRBV6-1, with 7 bases fitting TRBD1. The CDR3 covers 14 residues. Germline V CDR1 and CDR2: MNHNS, SASEGT. Written as DNA, the CDR3 is TGTGCCAGCAGTGACCGGGACAGACCTCTCTCAAAGAATTTT. Encoded protein: CASSDRDRPLSKNF.

The genes are TRBV19 and TRBJ1-1; D perhaps matches TRBD1 (5 bases). In germline, CDR1 is LNHDA, CDR2 SQIVND (reference sequence). The V end lost 11 bases, the J end lost 6 bases, and 16 bases lay between the germline ends. The CDR3 contains 12 residues. DNA of the CDR3: TGTGCCCCCAAGTTCAGGGCGTCTGAAGCTTTCTTT. It yields the protein CAPKFRASEAFF.